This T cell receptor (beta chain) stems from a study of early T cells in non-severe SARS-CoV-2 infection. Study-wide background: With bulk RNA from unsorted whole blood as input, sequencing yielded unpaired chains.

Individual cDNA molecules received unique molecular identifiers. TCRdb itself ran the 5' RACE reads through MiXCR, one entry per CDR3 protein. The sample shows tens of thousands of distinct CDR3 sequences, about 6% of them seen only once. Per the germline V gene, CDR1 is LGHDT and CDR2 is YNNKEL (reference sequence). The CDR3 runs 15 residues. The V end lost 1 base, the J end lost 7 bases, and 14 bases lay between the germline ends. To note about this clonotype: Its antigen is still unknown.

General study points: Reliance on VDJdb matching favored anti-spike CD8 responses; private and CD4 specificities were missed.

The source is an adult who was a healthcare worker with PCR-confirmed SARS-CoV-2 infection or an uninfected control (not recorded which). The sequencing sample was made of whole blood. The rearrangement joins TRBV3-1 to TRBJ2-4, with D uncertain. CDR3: CASSQGGSPRNIQYF. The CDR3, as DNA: TGTGCCAGCAGCCAAGGAGGCTCCCCGAGGAACATTCAGTACTTC.